The 20 T cell receptor beta chains listed next were all sequenced from one sample in a study of blood T cell repertoires in COVID-19. Some clones are missing from TCRdb's copy, which holds only in-frame ones; the method was immunoSEQ multiplex PCR. The sample comprises some 390,000 clones, 70% to 90% of which are singletons, and roughly 1.5% rests with the top ten. Sequenced: peripheral blood. The origin of the receptors is a woman aged 35 to 49 with COVID-19, enrolled during active disease.

The V and J genes are TRBV5-1 and TRBJ2-1; 7 nucleotides agree with TRBD1. The germline V gene encodes CDR1 SGHRS and CDR2 YFSETQ. CDR3 length: 15 residues. The trim removed 5 bases at V and 7 bases at J, leaving 12 bases unmatched. The chain's CDR3 is CASSREGQQGNEQFF. CDR3 bases: TGCGCCAGCAGTCGAGAGGGACAGCAGGGGAATGAGCAGTTCTTC.

The V call is TRBV29-1, the J call TRBJ1-5, with no clear D. Trimming took off 6 bases at V and 2 bases at J, with 11 bases between the two ends. Germline V CDR1 and CDR2: SQVTM, ANQGSEA. The CDR3 contains 13 residues. The CDR3 DNA sequence: TGCAGCGTGAGGGAAACAGGCAATCAGCCCCAGCATTTT. This sequence encodes CSVRETGNQPQHF.

The chain links TRBV3-1 (or the pseudogene TRBV3-2) to TRBJ1-5; D is perhaps TRBD1 (6 bases). Per germline, CDR1 LGHDT and CDR2 YNNKEL (reference sequence). The V end lost 0 bases, the J end lost 9 bases, and 9 bases lay between the germline ends. The CDR3 runs 13 residues. CDR3 in amino acids: CASSQERGWPQHF. The CDR3 region has the DNA TGTGCCAGCAGCCAAGAGAGGGGGTGGCCCCAGCATTTT.

The chain links TRBV7-2 to TRBJ1-2, with 8 positions matching TRBD1. Unmatched junction bases numbered 14, after V lost 6 bases and J lost 8 bases. CDR1 is SGHTA, CDR2 FQGNSA, per germline. CDR3 length: 15 amino acids. The CDR3 region is CASSKTLQGAGGYTF. In DNA form, the CDR3 reads TGTGCCAGCAGTAAGACCCTGCAGGGGGCAGGGGGCTACACCTTC.

This chain links TRBV16 with TRBJ1-1; D is undetermined. The length of the CDR3 is 13 residues. V was shortened by 0 bases and J by 3 bases, with 5 bases between the two germline ends. Germline CDR1 and CDR2: KGHSY and FQNENV. The CDR3 DNA sequence: TGTGCCAGCAGCCAATCCCAGGACACTGAAGCTTTCTTT. Its protein product is CASSQSQDTEAFF.

This sequence joins TRBV7-8 and TRBJ2-5, with TRBD2 matching over 9 bases. The CDR3 extends over 17 amino acids. CDR1 and CDR2 from the germline V gene are SGHVS and FQNEAQ. V lost 2 bases to trimming and J lost 5 bases; unmatched junction nucleotides: 12. The CDR3 loop is CASSLSAREGLVETQYF. CDR3 coding DNA: TGTGCCAGCAGCTTATCTGCGCGGGAGGGCCTGGTGGAGACCCAGTACTTC. The full variable domain, with the rest looked up from reference TRBV7-8 and TRBJ2-5, is GAGVSQSPRYKVAKRGQDVALRCDPISGHVSLFWYQQALGQGPEFLTYFQNEAQLDKSGLPSDRFFAERPEGSVSTLKIQRTQQEDSAVYLCASSLSAREGLVETQYFGPGTRLLVL.

The chain links TRBV4-3 to TRBJ2-3; D is uncertain. CDR1 is LGHNA, CDR2 YSLEER, per germline. The CDR3 has 13 amino acids. V was cut by 0 bases and J by 3 bases, with 4 bases left in between. The DNA for the CDR3 is TGCGCCAGCAGCCAAGATCTGACAGATACGCAGTATTTT. This gives the protein CASSQDLTDTQYF.

The genes are TRBV19 and TRBJ1-1, with TRBD1 identical over 7 bases. V trimming: 10 bases; J trimming: 4 bases; junction bases outside the gene matches: 12. Germline V gene lookup returns CDR1 LNHDA and CDR2 SQIVND (reference sequence). CDR3 size: 14 residues. CDR3 coding DNA: TGTGCCACCCTACGGACAGGATTCCTCACTGAAGCTTTCTTT. Its protein product is CATLRTGFLTEAFF.

V is TRBV29-1 and J is TRBJ2-7, with D perhaps TRBD2 (5 bases). Germline CDR1 and CDR2: SQVTM and ANQGSEA. Deletions cut 7 bases from V and 5 bases from J, with 15 bases between. This CDR3 is built from 12 residues. The CDR3 is CSASLGSDEQYF. CDR3 coding DNA: TGCAGCGCCTCGTTGGGGAGCGACGAGCAGTACTTC.

This chain uses TRBV9 with TRBJ2-6; 10 bases match TRBD1. The CDR3 is made up of 19 amino acids. Per the germline V gene, CDR1 is SGDLS and CDR2 is YYNGEE. J gave up 3 bases and V 2 bases, and 11 bases lay outside the gene matches. CDR3: CASSVSRDRGIGGANVLTF. The CDR3 DNA follows: TGTGCCAGCAGCGTTAGCCGGGACAGGGGAATAGGTGGGGCCAACGTCCTGACTTTC.

This chain joins TRBV4-3 and TRBJ1-5; D gene ambiguous. CDR1 is LGHNA and CDR2 is YSLEER in the germline V gene. V was pared by 1 base and J by 3 bases, with 22 bases between. The CDR3 spans 19 residues. This chain's CDR3 is CASSQVGHWRAETNQPQHF. The DNA for the CDR3 is TGCGCCAGCAGCCAAGTGGGTCATTGGAGGGCCGAAACCAATCAGCCCCAGCATTTT.

The gene calls are TRBV6-2 or TRBV6-3 and TRBJ2-7; 8 bases match TRBD1. Germline values: CDR1 MNHEY, CDR2 SVGEGT. The CDR3 sequence is 15 residues long. V lost 2 bases to trimming and J lost 2 bases; unmatched junction nucleotides: 5. The CDR3 here is CASSYPQGAAYEQYF. For the CDR3, the DNA is TGTGCCAGCAGTTACCCTCAGGGGGCGGCCTACGAGCAGTACTTC.

This chain uses TRBV20-1 with TRBJ1-5; D ambiguous. CDR3 length: 14 residues. Looked up from germline, CDR1 is DFQATT and CDR2 is SNEGSKA (reference sequence). V was shortened by 3 bases and J by 6 bases, with 15 bases between the two germline ends. The CDR3 coding sequence is TGCAGTGCTAGTCCGGCGGTCGGACTTCAGCCCCAGCATTTT. Residues: CSASPAVGLQPQHF.

This clone was observed a single time. The J gene is TRBJ2-2, the V gene TRBV27, with D possibly TRBD1 on 6 matching bases. The CDR3 length is 12 residues. Germline V gene sequence: CDR1 MNHEY, CDR2 SMNVEV (reference sequence). V lost 5 bases to trimming and J lost 6 bases, with 7 bases between them. The CDR3: CASSHRAGELFF. Written as DNA, the CDR3 is TGTGCCAGCAGTCACAGGGCCGGGGAGCTGTTTTTT.

This sequence joins TRBV7-9 and TRBJ1-4, with D possibly TRBD1 on 5 matching bases. The CDR3 sequence is 14 residues long. The germline V gene encodes CDR1 SEHNR and CDR2 FQNEAQ (reference sequence). V was shortened by 4 bases and J by 8 bases, with 14 bases between the two germline ends. CDR3 region: CASSSPGLREKLFF. The CDR3 DNA is TGTGCCAGCAGCTCACCGGGACTGCGCGAAAAACTGTTTTTT.

The chain carries TRBV27 and TRBJ2-5; D gene uncertain. The V end was cut by 5 bases, the J end by 2 bases, with 9 bases between. Germline V lookup: CDR1 MNHEY, CDR2 SMNVEV (reference sequence). This CDR3 is 13 amino acids long. The DNA for the CDR3 is TGTGCCAGCAGTCTGTTCCAGCAAGAGACCCAGTACTTC. Protein: CASSLFQQETQYF.

The CDR3 sequence: CASSKVGWQGQTYGYTF. Here the CDR3 DNA reads TGTGCCAGCAGCAAAGTGGGATGGCAGGGCCAGACCTATGGCTACACCTTC. This sequence joins TRBV21-1 and TRBJ1-2; TRBD1 reflects the table's D call only, with no check against the DNA. TRBV21-1 is labeled a pseudogene. This CDR3 is 17 amino acids long.

The chain links TRBV4-1 to TRBJ1-2; TRBD1 matches 9 bases. The germline V gene encodes CDR1 MGHRA and CDR2 YSYEKL. CDR3 size: 12 residues. With V trimmed by 3 bases and J by 11 bases, 4 bases remained unmatched. DNA of the CDR3: TGCGCCAGCAGCCAGGGACAGGGATTTTACACCTTC. Protein sequence: CASSQGQGFYTF.

This chain uses TRBV19 with TRBJ2-4; D possibly corresponds to TRBD2 (6 bases). Germline CDR1 is LNHDA and CDR2 is SQIVND (reference sequence). This CDR3 has 18 residues. The ends were cut back, 0 bases at V and 1 base at J, with 16 bases in the middle. The CDR3 loop is CASSIDPHSSVAKNIQYF. The CDR3 DNA follows: TGTGCCAGTAGTATAGATCCCCACTCTAGCGTTGCCAAAAACATTCAGTACTTC.

This chain joins TRBV27 and TRBJ2-1; 13 positions agree with TRBD2. Looked up from germline, CDR1 is MNHEY and CDR2 is SMNVEV (reference sequence). The ends lost 0 bases at V and 9 bases at J; junction bases unmatched: 11. CDR3 length: 18 amino acids. CDR3: CASSLSGTSGGAWGEQFF. The CDR3 DNA is TGTGCCAGCAGTTTATCGGGCACTAGCGGGGGGGCTTGGGGTGAGCAGTTCTTC.